Sequencing of this T cell receptor (beta chain) was carried out in a study of control samples from healthy donors and cancer patients. CDR1 and CDR2 (germline): SGHRS, YFSETQ. This CDR3 has 15 residues. Trimming shortened V by 0 bases and J by 3 bases, and 12 bases separated the two germline ends. Profiling relied on immunoSEQ multiplex PCR, and the TCRdb table lists in-frame clones only, not all of them. The table has 55,000 to 65,000 clones, around 87% seen once; the top ten hold roughly 13%. Input material: PBMCs. The chain has TRBV5-1 and TRBJ1-2; D uncertain. The TCR sequence derives from a woman aged 60-75 years with lung cancer. CDR3 sequence reads: CASSLVSGGDYGYTF. For the CDR3, the DNA is TGCGCCAGCAGCTTGGTTTCCGGAGGCGACTATGGCTACACCTTC.